This T cell receptor beta chain was captured in a study of cytomegalovirus exposure and HLA in healthy donors. PCR used 60 Vbeta primers and 13 Jbeta primers. TCRdb's table, derived via immunoSEQ multiplex PCR, lists solely in-frame clones and lacks some. The sample lists about 130,000 clones; around 73% were seen once. Germline trimming cut 3 bases from V and 4 bases from J; bases unmatched to any gene: 8. CDR3 length: 15 residues. Looked up from germline, CDR1 is ENHRY and CDR2 is SYGVKD. The clonotype comes from a human donor in good health. Sequencing was performed on PBMCs. The gene calls are TRBV10-3 and TRBJ2-7, with 8 bases aligning to TRBD1. The CDR3 DNA reads TGTGCCATCAGTGATTTTAGTCAGGGGGCTTACGAGCAGTACTTC. This codes for CAISDFSQGAYEQYF.